The 8 T cell receptor beta chains below all came from one sample that was sequenced in a study of blood T cell repertoires in COVID-19. The assay was immunoSEQ multiplex PCR, and TCRdb's table has in-frame clones only and misses some. The sample holds approximately 150,000 clones, roughly 89% seen once. Material for sequencing was peripheral blood. The source is a woman in her forties or fifties with active or convalescent COVID-19.

This clone was detected only once. V is TRBV27 and J is TRBJ2-2; D possibly corresponds to TRBD2 (7 bases). V was clipped by 2 bases and J by 11 bases, with 12 bases between them. The CDR3 covers 13 residues. Germline CDR1 reads MNHEY; CDR2 reads SMNVEV (reference sequence). CDR3 in DNA: TGTGCCAGCAGTTTACGGGGGGCGGTCGAGCTGTTTTTT. Amino acid sequence: CASSLRGAVELFF.

Worth noting for this clone: Additional DNA sequences in this sample encode the identical CDR3. This chain uses TRBV4-3 with TRBJ2-3; 9 bases are a match to TRBD2. The CDR3 totals 15 residues. With 1 base clipped from V and 5 bases from J, the junction kept 4 bases outside the gene matches. Germline assignment: CDR1 LGHNA and CDR2 YSLEER. In DNA form, the CDR3 reads TGCGCCAGCAGCCAAGGCGGGAGGGCGAGAGATACGCAGTATTTT. Protein product: CASSQGGRARDTQYF.

This chain uses TRBV7-2 with TRBJ2-7, with D unresolved. The V gene lost 1 base and the J gene lost 1 base, with 5 bases spanning the gap. Looked up from germline, CDR1 is SGHTA and CDR2 is FQGNSA. CDR3 size: 13 residues. CDR3 bases: TGTGCCAGCAGCTTAGATCAATCCTACGAGCAGTACTTC. Translated, it gives CASSLDQSYEQYF.

V is TRBV5-6 and J is TRBJ1-2; 8 bases are shared with TRBD1. The germline V gene encodes CDR1 SGHDT and CDR2 YYEEEE. The CDR3 has 14 residues. V shed 4 bases, J shed 8 bases, and the junction held 10 bases outside the gene matches. CDR3: CASSGDRGKGGYTF. As DNA, the CDR3 is TGTGCCAGCAGCGGTGACAGGGGCAAGGGGGGCTACACCTTC.

This clone was observed a handful of times. The rearrangement links TRBV25-1 to TRBJ1-6, with a weak D call TRBD1 (5 bases). CDR3 length: 15 residues. Trimming removed 8 bases at V and 7 bases at J, with 18 bases between. CDR1 MGHDK and CDR2 SYGVNS come from the germline V gene. This CDR3 is CASGARGGENSPLHF. The CDR3 region has the DNA TGTGCCAGCGGGGCCCGGGGGGGGGAGAATTCACCCCTCCACTTT.

The chain joins TRBV4-1 to TRBJ2-7, with TRBD1 matching over 10 bases. J gave up 6 bases and V 6 bases, and 8 bases lay outside the gene matches. Per the germline V gene, CDR1 is MGHRA and CDR2 is YSYEKL. The CDR3 totals 14 residues. The CDR3 DNA sequence: TGCGCCAGCAGTGGTCGGGGACAGGGGTTCGAGCAGTACTTC. Its protein is CASSGRGQGFEQYF.

The rearrangement uses TRBV7-9 and TRBJ2-7, with D possibly TRBD1 on 6 matching bases. CDR1 and CDR2 from the germline V gene are SEHNR and FQNEAQ (reference sequence). The V end was cut by 1 base, the J end by 0 bases, with 10 bases between. This CDR3 comprises 15 residues. The CDR3 DNA is TGTGCCAGCAGCTTAGAAGCGACAGGCTCCTACGAGCAGTACTTC. Its translation: CASSLEATGSYEQYF.

The chain links TRBV30 to TRBJ1-5, with D maybe TRBD1 (5 bases). CDR1 is GTSNPN, CDR2 SVGIG, per germline (reference sequence). V was trimmed by 0 bases and J by 2 bases, leaving 11 bases between them. The CDR3 spans 15 residues. CDR3 nucleotide sequence: TGTGCCTGGAGTGTAGTAGGGGCCCGCAATCAGCCCCAGCATTTT. The encoded protein is CAWSVVGARNQPQHF. Combining the CDR3 with reference TRBV30 and TRBJ1-5 gives the whole variable domain SQTIHQWPATLVQPVGSPLSLECTVEGTSNPNLYWYRQAAGRGLQLLFYSVGIGQISSEVPQNLSASRPQDRQFILSSKKLLLSDSGFYLCAWSVVGARNQPQHFGDGTRLSIL.